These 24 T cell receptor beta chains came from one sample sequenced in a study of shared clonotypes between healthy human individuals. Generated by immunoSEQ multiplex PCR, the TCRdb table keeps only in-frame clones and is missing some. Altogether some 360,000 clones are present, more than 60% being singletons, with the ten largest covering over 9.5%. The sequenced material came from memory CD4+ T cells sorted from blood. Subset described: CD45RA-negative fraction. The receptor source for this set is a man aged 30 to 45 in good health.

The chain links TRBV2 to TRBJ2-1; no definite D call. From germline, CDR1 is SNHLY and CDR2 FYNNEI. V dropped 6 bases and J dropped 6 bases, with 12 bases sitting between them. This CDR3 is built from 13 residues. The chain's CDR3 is CASSADGFNEQFF. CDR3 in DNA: TGTGCCAGCAGCGCGGACGGATTCAATGAGCAGTTCTTC.

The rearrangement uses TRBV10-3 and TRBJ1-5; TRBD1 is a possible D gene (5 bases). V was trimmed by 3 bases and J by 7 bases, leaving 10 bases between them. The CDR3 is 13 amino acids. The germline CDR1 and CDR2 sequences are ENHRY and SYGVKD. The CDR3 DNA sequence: TGTGCCATCAGTGAAGGAAGGGGACAGCCCCAGCATTTT. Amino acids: CAISEGRGQPQHF.

The CDR3 loop is CASSVRGQNQETQYF. In DNA, the CDR3 is TGTGCCAGCAGCGTCCGGGGACAGAACCAAGAGACCCAGTACTTC. The chain employs TRBV9 and TRBJ2-5; 7 nucleotides line up with TRBD1. The length of the CDR3 is 15 residues. Germline V lookup: CDR1 SGDLS, CDR2 YYNGEE. Trimming removed 2 bases from V and 0 bases from J; junction bases left unmatched: 4.

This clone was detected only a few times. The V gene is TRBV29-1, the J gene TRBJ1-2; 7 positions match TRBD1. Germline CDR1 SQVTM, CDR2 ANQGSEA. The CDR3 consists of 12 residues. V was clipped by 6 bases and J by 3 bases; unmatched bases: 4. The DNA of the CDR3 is TGCAGCGTCCTCGACAGGGACTATGGCTACACCTTC. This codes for CSVLDRDYGYTF.

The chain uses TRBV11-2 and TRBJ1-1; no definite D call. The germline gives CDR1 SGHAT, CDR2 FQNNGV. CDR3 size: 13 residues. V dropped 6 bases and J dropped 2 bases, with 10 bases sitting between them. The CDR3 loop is CASSRIDNTEAFF. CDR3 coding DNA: TGTGCCAGCAGTAGAATTGATAACACTGAAGCTTTCTTT.

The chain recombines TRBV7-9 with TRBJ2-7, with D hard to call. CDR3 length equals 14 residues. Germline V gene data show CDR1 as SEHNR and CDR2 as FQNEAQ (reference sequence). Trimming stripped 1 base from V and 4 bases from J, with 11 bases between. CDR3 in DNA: TGTGCCAGCAGCTTAGATCCGGGTTGGTACGAGCAGTACTTC. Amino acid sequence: CASSLDPGWYEQYF.

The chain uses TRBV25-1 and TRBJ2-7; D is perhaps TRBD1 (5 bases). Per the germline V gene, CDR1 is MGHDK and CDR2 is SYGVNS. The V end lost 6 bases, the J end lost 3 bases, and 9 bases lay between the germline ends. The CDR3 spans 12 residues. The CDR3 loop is CASSDSFYEQYF. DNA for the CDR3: TGTGCCAGCAGCGACAGCTTCTACGAGCAGTACTTC.

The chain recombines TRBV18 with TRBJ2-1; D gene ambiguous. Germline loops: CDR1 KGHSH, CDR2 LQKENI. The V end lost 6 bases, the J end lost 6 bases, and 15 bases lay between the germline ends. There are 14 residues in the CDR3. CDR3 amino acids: CASSLDHSVNEQFF. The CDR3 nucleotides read TGTGCCAGCTCCCTTGACCACTCGGTCAATGAGCAGTTCTTC.

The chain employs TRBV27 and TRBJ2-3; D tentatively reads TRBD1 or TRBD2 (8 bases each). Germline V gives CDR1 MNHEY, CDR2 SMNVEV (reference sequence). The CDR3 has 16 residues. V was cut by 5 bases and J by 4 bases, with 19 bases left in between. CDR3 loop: CASSPRQGTRSDTQYF. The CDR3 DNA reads TGTGCCAGCAGTCCAAGACAGGGGACTAGATCAGATACGCAGTATTTT.

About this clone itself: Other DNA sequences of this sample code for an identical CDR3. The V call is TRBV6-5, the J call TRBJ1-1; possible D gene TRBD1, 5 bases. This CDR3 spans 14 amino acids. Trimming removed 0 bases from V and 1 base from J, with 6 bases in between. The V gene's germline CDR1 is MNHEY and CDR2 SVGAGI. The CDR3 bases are TGTGCCAGCAGTTACTCGGGGCGGAACACTGAAGCTTTCTTT. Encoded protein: CASSYSGRNTEAFF.

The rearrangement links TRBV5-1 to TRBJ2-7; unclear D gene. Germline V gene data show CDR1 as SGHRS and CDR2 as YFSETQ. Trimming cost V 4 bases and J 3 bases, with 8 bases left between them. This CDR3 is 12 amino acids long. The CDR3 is CASSHTNYEQYF. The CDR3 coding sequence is TGCGCCAGCAGCCATACAAACTACGAGCAGTACTTC.

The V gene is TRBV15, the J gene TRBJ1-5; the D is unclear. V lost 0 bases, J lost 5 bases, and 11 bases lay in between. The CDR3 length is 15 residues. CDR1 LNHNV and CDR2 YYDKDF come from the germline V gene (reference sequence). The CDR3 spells CATSREPPPDQPQHF. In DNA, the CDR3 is TGTGCCACCAGCAGAGAGCCCCCTCCCGATCAGCCCCAGCATTTT.

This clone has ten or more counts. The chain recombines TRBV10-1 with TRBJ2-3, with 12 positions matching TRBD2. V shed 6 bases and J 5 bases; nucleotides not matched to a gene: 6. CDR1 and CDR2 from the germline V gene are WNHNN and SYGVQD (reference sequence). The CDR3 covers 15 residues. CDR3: CASRLAGGPGDTQYF. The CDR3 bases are TGCGCCAGCAGGCTAGCGGGAGGGCCGGGAGATACGCAGTATTTT.

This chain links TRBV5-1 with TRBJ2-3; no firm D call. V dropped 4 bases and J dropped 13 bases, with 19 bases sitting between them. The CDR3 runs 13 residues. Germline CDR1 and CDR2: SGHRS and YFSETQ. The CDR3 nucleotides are TGCGCCAGCAGCGTCATTCCTAGTTCTTCTGAGTATTTT. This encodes CASSVIPSSSEYF.

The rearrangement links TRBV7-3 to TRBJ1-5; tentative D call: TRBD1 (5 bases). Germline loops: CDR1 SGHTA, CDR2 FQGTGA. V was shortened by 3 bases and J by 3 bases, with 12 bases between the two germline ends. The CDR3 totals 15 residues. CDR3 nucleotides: TGTGCCAGCAGCTTGGGAGACAGTTTCAATCAGCCCCAGCATTTT. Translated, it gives CASSLGDSFNQPQHF.

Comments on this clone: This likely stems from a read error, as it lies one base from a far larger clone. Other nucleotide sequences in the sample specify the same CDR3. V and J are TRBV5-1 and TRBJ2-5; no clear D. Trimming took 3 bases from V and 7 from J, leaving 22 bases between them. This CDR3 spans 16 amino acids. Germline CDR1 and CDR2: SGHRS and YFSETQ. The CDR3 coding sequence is TGCGCCAGCAGCTCCGAGGCCGGACCCAATGGCGCGACCCAGTACTTC. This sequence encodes CASSSEAGPNGATQYF.

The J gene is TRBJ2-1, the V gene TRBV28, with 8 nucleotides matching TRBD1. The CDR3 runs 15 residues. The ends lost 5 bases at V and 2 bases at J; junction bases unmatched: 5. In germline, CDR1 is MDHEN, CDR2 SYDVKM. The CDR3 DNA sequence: TGTGCCAGCAGTCCCAGGGGGCAAACCTACAATGAGCAGTTCTTC. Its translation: CASSPRGQTYNEQFF.

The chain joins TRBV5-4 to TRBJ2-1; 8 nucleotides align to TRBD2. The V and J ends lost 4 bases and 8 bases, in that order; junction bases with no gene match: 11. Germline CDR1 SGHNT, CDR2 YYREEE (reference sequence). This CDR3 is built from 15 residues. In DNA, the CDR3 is TGTGCCAGCAGCCCCCCCGGTTCGGGAGGGGATGAGCAGTTCTTC. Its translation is CASSPPGSGGDEQFF.

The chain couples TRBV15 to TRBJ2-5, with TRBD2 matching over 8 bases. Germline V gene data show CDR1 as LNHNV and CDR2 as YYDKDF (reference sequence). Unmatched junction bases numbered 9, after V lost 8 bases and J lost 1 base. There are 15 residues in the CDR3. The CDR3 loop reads CATSTIAGTQETQYF. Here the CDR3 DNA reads TGTGCCACCTCTACTATAGCGGGAACCCAAGAGACCCAGTACTTC.

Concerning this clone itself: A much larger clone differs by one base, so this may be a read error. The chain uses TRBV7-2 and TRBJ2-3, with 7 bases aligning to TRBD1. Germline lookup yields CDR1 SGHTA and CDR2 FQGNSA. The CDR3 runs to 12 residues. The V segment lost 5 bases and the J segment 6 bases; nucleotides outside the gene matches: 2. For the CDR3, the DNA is TGTGCCAGCAGCGAACAGGGGGATACGCAGTATTTT. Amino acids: CASSEQGDTQYF.

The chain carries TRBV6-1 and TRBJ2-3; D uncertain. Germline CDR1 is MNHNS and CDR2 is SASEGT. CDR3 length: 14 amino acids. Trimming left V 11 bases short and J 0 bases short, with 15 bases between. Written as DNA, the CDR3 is TGTGCCTGTAAGATGGAGCCGAGCACAGATACGCAGTATTTT. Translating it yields CACKMEPSTDTQYF.

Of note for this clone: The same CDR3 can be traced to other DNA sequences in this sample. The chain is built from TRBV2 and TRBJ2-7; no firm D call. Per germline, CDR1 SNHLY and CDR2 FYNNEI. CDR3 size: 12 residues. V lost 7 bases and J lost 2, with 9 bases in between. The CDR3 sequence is CASKTETYEQYF. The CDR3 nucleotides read TGTGCCAGCAAAACAGAAACCTACGAGCAGTACTTC.

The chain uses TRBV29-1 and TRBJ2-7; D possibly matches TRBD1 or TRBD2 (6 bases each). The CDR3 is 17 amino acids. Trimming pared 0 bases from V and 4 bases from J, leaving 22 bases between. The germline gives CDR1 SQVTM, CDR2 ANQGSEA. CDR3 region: CSVEDRGGRGQGYEQYF. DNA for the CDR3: TGCAGCGTTGAAGATCGGGGAGGCAGGGGACAAGGATACGAGCAGTACTTC.

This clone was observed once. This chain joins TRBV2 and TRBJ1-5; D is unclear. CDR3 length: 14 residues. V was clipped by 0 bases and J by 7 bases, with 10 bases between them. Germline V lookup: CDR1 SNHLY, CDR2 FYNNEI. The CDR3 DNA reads TGTGCCAGCAGTGAAGCGGTGGGGTACCAGCCCCAGCATTTT. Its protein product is CASSEAVGYQPQHF.